What follows describes a single TCR beta chain. Its antigen is not identified. The CDR3 loop spans 15 amino acids. V was clipped by 3 bases and J by 3 bases; unmatched bases: 3. Germline CDR1 is MRHNA and CDR2 is SNTAGT. This sample was taken from a study of cytomegalovirus exposure and HLA in healthy donors. Study overall: A previous analysis identified approximately 110 million unique TCR beta sequences derived from some 170 million T cells. Study-wide points: In a later analysis, TCR association rates varied by HLA locus: DRB1 most, HLA-C fewest.

PCR employed 60 Vbeta and 13 Jbeta primers. Clones were read by immunoSEQ multiplex PCR, and TCRdb kept only the in-frame ones, dropping some. The data hold 150,000 to 200,000 clones, with 77% observed a single time. Sample: PBMCs. The source is a woman aged 30 to 39 in good health and CMV-seropositive. The chain carries TRBV6-4 and TRBJ2-3; 10 bases agree with TRBD2. CDR3 DNA sequence: TGTGCCAGCAGTGATGGACTAGCGGAAACAGATACGCAGTATTTT. Translation: CASSDGLAETDTQYF.